This T cell receptor beta chain was found in a study of blood T cell repertoires in COVID-19. Study background: Collection of acute and convalescent COVID-19 samples took place in the United States, Italy and Spain. T cells, B-cell-depleted T cells, or PBMCs provided the cDNA or gDNA that served as material.

Germline CDR1 is LNHDA and CDR2 is SQIVND (reference sequence). The CDR3 has 12 amino acids. Trimming at V came to 3 bases and at J to 11 bases, leaving 4 bases not matched to a gene. Authors' methods: Reference gene primer amplification yielded estimated nucleated cell counts. Assay used: immunoSEQ multiplex PCR; TCRdb lists only in-frame clones, some missing. That table is the source of V, J and clone size, and D and trimming were worked out from the DNA. The sample shows 120,000 to 150,000 clones, around 82% of them seen only once. This clone is a singleton in its sample. The sequence derives from a man aged 55 to 70 with active or convalescent COVID-19. Specimen: peripheral blood. The chain uses TRBV19 and TRBJ1-1, with 9 bases identical to TRBD1. The CDR3 bases are TGTGCCAGTAGTATGTGGGACAGGGCCGCTTTCTTT. It codes for CASSMWDRAAFF. The full variable domain, its missing parts supplied by reference TRBV19 and TRBJ1-1, is DGGITQSPKYLFRKEGQNVTLSCEQNLNHDAMYWYRQDPGQGLRLIYYSQIVNDFQKGDIAEGYSVSREKKESFPLTVTSAQKNPTAFYLCASSMWDRAAFFGQGTRLTVV.